This T cell receptor beta chain is from a study of blood T cell repertoires in COVID-19. Study as a whole: From the United States, Italy and Spain came samples of acute and convalescent COVID-19. From T cells, B-cell-depleted T cells, or PBMCs came the material, which was cDNA or gDNA.

The germline V and J ends were trimmed by 1 base and 8 bases, with 12 bases remaining between them. The CDR3 length is 14 residues. Germline V lookup: CDR1 KGHSH, CDR2 LQKENI. Methods used by the authors: The assay estimated nucleated cells by amplifying reference gene primers. Clones were read by immunoSEQ multiplex PCR, and TCRdb kept only the in-frame ones, dropping some. The V and J calls and the clone size are those of that table, but D and trimming were determined from the DNA. The repertoire holds 100,000 to 150,000 clones, with nearly 90% as singletons. The count of this clone is one. The sequence was collected from an elderly woman with acute or convalescent COVID-19. The source material was peripheral blood. The chain combines TRBV18 with TRBJ1-5; no clear D gene. CDR3 in DNA: TGTGCCAGCTCACCACAACGCAGTCTGGAGCCCCAGCATTTT. Translating it yields CASSPQRSLEPQHF.